This is a list of T cell receptor beta chains from one sample in a study of blood T cell repertoires in COVID-19. The repertoire was sequenced with immunoSEQ multiplex PCR; TCRdb's copy has only in-frame clones and lacks some. The table shows roughly 140,000 clones, with about 84% occurring only once. The specimen was PBMCs or T cells enriched from blood (not recorded which). The origin of the receptors is a woman between 18 and 29 years old who had been exposed to COVID-19. The CDR3 runs from the conserved cysteine through the conserved F or W. The order of the fields is V gene, D gene, J gene, clone size, CDR3 protein, CDR3 DNA. D genes are given only for firm matches. The size field is filled for only some rows; it gives once, few, many or a size class.

TRBV2,TRBD2,TRBJ2-7,few,CALVGKPTSGRLREQYF,TGTGCCTTAGTAGGGAAGCCGACTAGCGGGAGGCTCCGGGAGCAGTACTTC
TRBV7-8,TRBD1,TRBJ1-3,.,CASRQGPFSGNTIYF,TGTGCCAGTCGACAGGGCCCATTCTCTGGAAACACCATATATTTT
TRBV9,TRBD2,TRBJ2-1,once,CASSPRGGTYNEQFF,TGTGCCAGCAGCCCCCGGGGGGGCACCTACAATGAGCAGTTCTTC
TRBV15,TRBD1,TRBJ1-5,.,CATSRGQGSEPQHF,TGTGCCACCAGCAGAGGACAGGGTTCGGAGCCCCAGCATTTT
TRBV14,.,TRBJ1-1,.,CASSLPGMNTEAFF,TGTGCCAGCAGCCTCCCCGGGATGAACACTGAAGCTTTCTTT
TRBV5-1,TRBD2,TRBJ2-4,.,CAFPGGSQNIQYF,TGCGCCTTTCCGGGGGGGTCCCAAAACATTCAGTACTTC
TRBV24-1,TRBD1,TRBJ2-2,.,CATSVSGTGRWGELFF,TGTGCCACCAGTGTCTCCGGGACAGGGCGGTGGGGGGAGCTGTTTTTT
TRBV30,.,TRBJ1-6,.,CAWGASYNSPLHF,TGTGCCTGGGGGGCCTCCTATAATTCACCCCTCCACTTT
TRBV27,TRBD2,TRBJ2-1,once,CASSLSSGGGYEQFF,TGTGCCAGCAGTTTAAGTAGCGGGGGAGGGTATGAGCAGTTCTTC
TRBV12-1,.,TRBJ1-5,.,CASSKCYSNQPQHF,TGTGCCAGCAGCAAGTGCTATAGCAATCAGCCCCAGCATTTT
TRBV29-1,.,TRBJ2-7,.,CSVTTDSYEQYF,TGCAGCGTAACGACAGACTCCTACGAGCAGTACTTC
TRBV13,.,TRBJ1-1,.,CASSLGLVGGSANTEAFF,TGTGCCAGCAGCTTAGGCCTTGTCGGGGGGTCGGCGAACACTGAAGCTTTCTTT
TRBV5-1,TRBD1,TRBJ1-1,.,CASSFTGGSHEAFF,TGCGCCAGCAGCTTTACAGGGGGTTCCCATGAAGCTTTCTTT
TRBV28,TRBD1,TRBJ2-7,.,CASSTTGESGHF,TGTGCCAGCAGTACTACAGGGGAGTCGGGACACTTC
TRBV10-3,TRBD2,TRBJ2-7,.,CAISELPSGSFANEQYF,TGTGCCATCAGTGAGCTCCCTAGCGGGAGCTTTGCGAACGAGCAGTACTTC
TRBV12-2,.,TRBJ2-2,.,CASRFKTSGYYTGELFF,TGTGCAAGTCGCTTTAAGACTAGCGGTTATTACACCGGGGAGCTGTTTTTT
TRBV19,TRBD1,TRBJ1-4,.,CASSTSTGGNEKLFF,TGTGCCAGTAGTACCTCGACAGGGGGTAATGAAAAACTGTTTTTT
TRBV5-4,.,TRBJ2-1,.,CASSVRLQTSSYNEQFF,TGTGCCAGCAGCGTTAGACTACAAACAAGCTCCTACAATGAGCAGTTCTTC
TRBV24-1,TRBD1,TRBJ2-7,.,CATSDSYRGRSGIYEQYF,TGTGCCACCAGTGATTCGTACAGGGGGCGAAGTGGAATCTACGAGCAGTACTTC
TRBV28,TRBD1,TRBJ1-6,.,CASSLGGQGNSPLHF,TGTGCCAGCAGTTTAGGGGGACAGGGAAATTCACCCCTCCACTTT
TRBV29-1,.,TRBJ2-7,.,CSVGTLAEQYF,TGCAGCGTGGGGACACTCGCCGAGCAGTACTTC
TRBV27,.,TRBJ2-7,.,CASSFTTGLPYEQYF,TGTGCCAGCAGTTTCACAACGGGACTCCCCTACGAGCAGTACTTC
TRBV5-8,.,TRBJ1-2,.,CASSLFGNYGYTF,TGTGCCAGCAGCTTATTCGGGAACTATGGCTACACCTTC
TRBV7-9,.,TRBJ1-1,.,CASSKDSWNTEAFF,TGTGCCAGCAGTAAGGACAGCTGGAACACTGAAGCTTTCTTT
TRBV6-1,.,TRBJ1-2,.,CASSEIQGYYGYTF,TGTGCCAGCAGTGAAATCCAGGGTTACTATGGCTACACCTTC
TRBV6-5,.,TRBJ1-5,.,CASKSQGSSNQPQHF,TGTGCCAGCAAATCGCAGGGATCTAGCAATCAGCCCCAGCATTTT
TRBV4-1,.,TRBJ2-3,.,CASSQDYVASTDTQYF,TGCGCCAGCAGCCAAGATTATGTAGCTAGCACAGATACGCAGTATTTT
TRBV3-1/TRBV3-2,.,TRBJ2-5,once,CASSQEIQGSPQTQYF,TGTGCCAGCAGCCAAGAGATCCAGGGATCCCCCCAGACCCAGTACTTC
TRBV2,.,TRBJ1-5,few,CASGWADYQPQHF,TGTGCCAGCGGGTGGGCAGATTATCAGCCCCAGCATTTT
TRBV2,.,TRBJ2-5,many,CASSPGQYF,TGTGCCAGCAGCCCCGGCCAGTACTTC
TRBV19,.,TRBJ2-3,.,CASSPSDSNTDTQYF,TGTGCCAGTAGTCCTTCGGACAGCAACACAGATACGCAGTATTTT
TRBV7-9,.,TRBJ2-1,.,CASRKPLTPYNEQFF,TGTGCCAGCAGGAAACCACTTACCCCCTACAATGAGCAGTTCTTC
TRBV19,.,TRBJ1-4,once,CASSLSGVRGEKLFF,TGTGCCAGTAGCCTCTCAGGGGTCCGCGGAGAAAAACTGTTTTTT
TRBV19,TRBD2,TRBJ2-1,.,CASSMISFWRLAGSYNEQFF,TGTGCCAGTAGTATGATAAGTTTTTGGAGACTAGCGGGTAGCTACAATGAGCAGTTCTTC
TRBV5-4,TRBD1,TRBJ2-1,.,CASSNRDRVDEQFF,TGTGCCAGCAGCAACCGGGACAGGGTCGATGAGCAGTTCTTC
TRBV28,.,TRBJ2-7,.,CASSSSPGDLPYEQYF,TGTGCCAGCAGTTCTTCCCCGGGGGACCTTCCCTACGAGCAGTACTTC
TRBV28,TRBD1,TRBJ2-3,.,CASSSRTGRTDTQYF,TGTGCCAGCAGTTCCAGGACAGGCCGCACAGATACGCAGTATTTT
TRBV6-5,.,TRBJ1-2,.,CASSQGYGYTF,TGTGCCAGCAGCCAGGGCTATGGCTACACCTTC
TRBV7-2,.,TRBJ1-1,.,CASLGQWNTEAFF,TGTGCCAGTCTCGGACAGTGGAACACTGAAGCTTTCTTT
TRBV6-5,.,TRBJ2-6,few,CASGRAPGANVLTF,TGTGCCAGCGGCAGAGCGCCTGGGGCCAACGTCCTGACTTTC
TRBV11-1,.,TRBJ1-1,once,CASSTGFTEAFF,TGTGCCAGCAGCACAGGATTTACTGAAGCTTTCTTT
TRBV5-5,TRBD1,TRBJ1-2,.,CASSLVGQGTLGYTF,TGTGCCAGCAGCTTGGTTGGACAGGGGACCCTTGGCTACACCTTC
TRBV7-8,.,TRBJ2-7,.,CASSLRSPVQEQYF,TGTGCCAGCAGCTTAAGGAGTCCCGTACAAGAGCAGTACTTC
TRBV14,.,TRBJ1-1,.,CASSRLTGNTEAFF,TGTGCCAGCAGCCGGTTGACAGGGAACACTGAAGCTTTCTTT
TRBV30,.,TRBJ2-6,once,CACLTDSGANVLTF,TGTGCCTGCCTGACAGACTCTGGGGCCAACGTCCTGACTTTC
TRBV11-3,.,TRBJ2-2,.,CASSFRGWGNLNTGELFF,TGTGCCAGCAGCTTCAGGGGATGGGGGAATCTGAACACCGGGGAGCTGTTTTTT
TRBV27,TRBD1,TRBJ2-1,.,CASSLRGPEQFF,TGTGCCAGCAGTCTCAGGGGGCCTGAGCAGTTCTTC
TRBV29-1,TRBD1,TRBJ1-2,.,CSVENLLTGQGGDGYTF,TGCAGCGTTGAAAATCTACTTACGGGACAGGGCGGCGATGGCTACACCTTC
TRBV11-3,.,TRBJ1-1,.,CASSEGGASPGAFF,TGTGCCAGCAGTGAGGGCGGGGCGTCACCTGGGGCTTTCTTT
TRBV6-6,TRBD2,TRBJ2-2,.,CASSYSGRAGELFF,TGTGCCAGCAGTTACAGCGGGAGGGCCGGGGAGCTGTTTTTT
TRBV27,TRBD2,TRBJ2-3,once,CASSSSGGTTQYF,TGTGCCAGCAGTTCTAGCGGTGGGACTACGCAGTATTTT